The sequence of this T cell receptor beta chain was determined in a study of PD-L1 blockade in urothelial cancer. The overall study: Most patients, about 85% of the roughly 30, were males with bladder-origin cancer.

V gave up 5 bases and J gave up 1 base, with 24 bases separating them. The length of the CDR3 is 18 residues. Per the germline V gene, CDR1 is SGHDN and CDR2 is FVKESK. Libraries were prepared by immunoSEQ multiplex PCR; TCRdb keeps only in-frame clonotypes and omits some of them. This table has approximately 90,000 clones, 80% to 85% appearing once. Documented time point: pretreatment peripheral blood. The V gene is TRBV14, the J gene TRBJ2-7, with a possible D match to TRBD1 (6 bases). Source: PBMCs, taken around atezolizumab (anti-PD-L1) treatment. The receptor's source is a man aged 55 to 70 with urothelial cancer. Written as DNA, the CDR3 is TGTGCCAGCAGCATCGTTGGGATCTTTGGACAGCCTTCCTACGAGCAGTACTTC. It yields the protein CASSIVGIFGQPSYEQYF.